One and the same sample provided the 8 T cell receptor beta chains below, sequenced in a study of T cells in Graves' hyperthyroidism and ophthalmopathy (dated by TCRdb to between 2018 and 2021). The library relied on multiplex PCR. The sequencer was an Illumina HiSeq 2000. Amplification of TCR beta CDR3 regions was carried out from RNA transcripts. The TCR CDR3 was subjected to a first round of RT-PCR using the HTBI primer set and the Qiagen OneStep RT-PCR kit. In-frame beta chains were kept once TCRdb had trimmed the public reads at Q25 with fastp and called clones with MiXCR. One record per CDR3 amino acid sequence lists the most common genes and DNA. The sample table holds about 480,000 distinct CDR3 sequences, of which around 14% were seen once. Jointly, the top ten make up 15% to 20% of the sample. Sequencing was done on a sample of blood. The receptors stem from a young woman with Graves' hyperthyroidism.

V and J are TRBV7-2 and TRBJ2-5; D remains unclear. In germline, CDR1 is SGHTA, CDR2 FQGNSA. With 1 base removed from V and 0 bases from J, the gap between germline ends came to 6 bases. The CDR3 is made up of 14 amino acids. The CDR3 protein is CASSLGRNQETQYF. CDR3 DNA: TGTGCCAGCAGCTTAGGACGAAACCAAGAGACCCAGTACTTC.

This clonotype has a count of ten or more. The rearrangement uses TRBV9 and TRBJ1-1; D gene ambiguous. Germline V gene sequence: CDR1 SGDLS, CDR2 YYNGEE. V was shortened by 3 bases and J by 0 bases, with 9 bases between the two germline ends. The length of the CDR3 is 14 residues. The DNA for the CDR3 is TGTGCCAGCAGCGGAAGAGTCATGAACACTGAAGCTTTCTTT. This encodes CASSGRVMNTEAFF.

The gene calls are TRBV20-1 and TRBJ2-7, with a weak D call TRBD2 (6 bases). Trimming took off 3 bases at V and 4 bases at J, with 16 bases between the two ends. The CDR3 spans 14 residues. Germline V gene lookup returns CDR1 DFQATT and CDR2 SNEGSKA (reference sequence). CDR3 nucleotides: TGCAGTGCTAGGGGACTTGGCCTCTGGTACGAGCAGTACTTC. It specifies CSARGLGLWYEQYF.

The count of this clonotype is one. The V gene is TRBV3-1, the J gene TRBJ2-7; 11 nucleotides align to TRBD1. CDR3 length equals 16 residues. After removal of 3 bases from V and 1 base from J, the junction contained 5 bases not matched to a gene. Looked up from germline, CDR1 is LGHDT and CDR2 is YNNKEL (reference sequence). The CDR3 is CASSHLDRGQSYEQYF. CDR3 DNA: TGTGCCAGCAGCCACCTGGACAGGGGGCAATCCTACGAGCAGTACTTC.

This clonotype was found many times. The chain carries TRBV6-2 or TRBV6-3 and TRBJ2-7; D call uncertain. The CDR3 has 14 residues. Trimming removed 4 bases from V and 0 bases from J, with 10 bases in between. Germline V gene sequence: CDR1 MNHEY, CDR2 SVGEGT. The CDR3 here is CASSFSTNSYEQYV. The CDR3 coding sequence is TGTGCCAGCAGTTTCTCCACGAACTCCTACGAGCAGTACGTC.

V gene TRBV7-3 combines with J gene TRBJ2-1; D is uncertain. Deletions cut 2 bases from V and 3 bases from J, with 17 bases between. There are 17 residues in the CDR3. In germline, CDR1 is SGHTA, CDR2 FQGTGA. The CDR3 loop reads CASSLQADNLNYNEQFF. Here the CDR3 DNA reads TGTGCCAGCAGCTTACAGGCCGATAACCTTAACTACAATGAGCAGTTCTTC. Full variable domain (missing parts from reference TRBV7-3 and TRBJ2-1): GAGVSQTPSNKVTEKGKYVELRCDPISGHTALYWYRQSLGQGPEFLIYFQGTGAADDSGLPNDRFFAVRPEGSVSTLKIQRTERGDSAVYLCASSLQADNLNYNEQFFGPGTRLTVL.

Points on this clonotype: This could be a read error, since a much larger clone is one nucleotide away. V and J are TRBV11-2 and TRBJ2-1; 13 bases agree with TRBD2. This CDR3 comprises 15 residues. Germline V gives CDR1 SGHAT, CDR2 FQNNGV. CDR3 DNA: TGTGCCAGTAGCCACACTAGCGGGAGGGGCAATGAGCACTTCTTC. Protein: CASSHTSGRGNEHFF.

This clonotype was found a few times. The rearrangement joins TRBV6-5 to TRBJ2-1; D ambiguous. This CDR3 is built from 14 residues. Germline lookup yields CDR1 MNHEY and CDR2 SVGAGI. V lost 3 bases and J 4 bases, leaving 10 bases between the germline ends. The DNA for the CDR3 is TGTGCCAGCAGTTATCGTCATCCGTACAATGAGCAGTTCTTC. Translated: CASSYRHPYNEQFF.